This T cell receptor beta chain was obtained from a study of cytomegalovirus exposure and HLA in healthy donors. The CDR3 length is 14 residues. CDR1 and CDR2 from the germline V gene are SGHVS and FQNEAQ. V was shortened by 1 base and J by 2 bases, with 8 bases between the two germline ends. Primers: 60 Vbeta forward and 13 Jbeta reverse. Clones were read by immunoSEQ multiplex PCR, and TCRdb kept only the in-frame ones, dropping some. The sample's table shows 150,000 to 200,000 clones. This clonotype originated in a woman aged 55-69 years in good health and CMV-seronegative. The chain combines TRBV7-8 with TRBJ1-2; D remains ambiguous. The sample consisted of PBMCs. The CDR3 DNA is TGTGCCAGCAGCTTAGTGGGCAGAAACTATGGCTACACCTTC. It is translated as CASSLVGRNYGYTF.